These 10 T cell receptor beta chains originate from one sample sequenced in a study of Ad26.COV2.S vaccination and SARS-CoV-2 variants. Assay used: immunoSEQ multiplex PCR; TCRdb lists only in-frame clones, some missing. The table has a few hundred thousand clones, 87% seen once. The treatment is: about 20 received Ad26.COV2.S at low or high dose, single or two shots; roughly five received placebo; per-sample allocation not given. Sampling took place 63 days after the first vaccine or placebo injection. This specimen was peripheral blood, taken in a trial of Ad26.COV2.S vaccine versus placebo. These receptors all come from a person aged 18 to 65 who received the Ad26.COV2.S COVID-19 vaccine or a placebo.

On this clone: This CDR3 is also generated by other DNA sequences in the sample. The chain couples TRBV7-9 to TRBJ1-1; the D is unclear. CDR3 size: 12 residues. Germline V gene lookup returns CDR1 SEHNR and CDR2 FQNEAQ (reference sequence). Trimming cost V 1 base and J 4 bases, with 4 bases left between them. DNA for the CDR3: TGTGCCAGCAGCTTAGGGGCCACTGAAGCTTTCTTT. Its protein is CASSLGATEAFF.

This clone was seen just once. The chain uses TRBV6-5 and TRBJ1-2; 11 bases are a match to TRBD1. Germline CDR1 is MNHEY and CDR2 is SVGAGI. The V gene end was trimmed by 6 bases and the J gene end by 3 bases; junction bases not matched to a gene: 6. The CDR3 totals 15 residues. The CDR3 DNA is TGTGCCAGCAGACAGGACAGGGGGCGCGACTATGGCTACACCTTC. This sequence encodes CASRQDRGRDYGYTF.

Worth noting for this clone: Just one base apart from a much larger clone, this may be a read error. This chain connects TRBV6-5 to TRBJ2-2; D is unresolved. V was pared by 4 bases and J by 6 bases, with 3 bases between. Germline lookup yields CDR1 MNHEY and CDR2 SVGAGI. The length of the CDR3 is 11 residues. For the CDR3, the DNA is TGTGCCAGCAGTTTCGCCGGGGAGCTGTTTTTT. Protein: CASSFAGELFF.

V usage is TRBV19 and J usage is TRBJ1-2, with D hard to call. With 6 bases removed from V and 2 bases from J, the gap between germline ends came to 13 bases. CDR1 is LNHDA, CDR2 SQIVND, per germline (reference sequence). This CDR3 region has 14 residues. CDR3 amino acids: CASSLADENYGYTF. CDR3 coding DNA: TGTGCCAGTAGCCTGGCAGACGAAAACTATGGCTACACCTTC.

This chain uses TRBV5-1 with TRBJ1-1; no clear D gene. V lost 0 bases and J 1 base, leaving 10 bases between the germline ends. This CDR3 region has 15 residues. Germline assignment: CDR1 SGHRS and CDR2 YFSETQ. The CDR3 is CASSLVDVRNTEAFF. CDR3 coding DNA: TGCGCCAGCAGCTTGGTGGACGTGAGGAACACTGAAGCTTTCTTT.

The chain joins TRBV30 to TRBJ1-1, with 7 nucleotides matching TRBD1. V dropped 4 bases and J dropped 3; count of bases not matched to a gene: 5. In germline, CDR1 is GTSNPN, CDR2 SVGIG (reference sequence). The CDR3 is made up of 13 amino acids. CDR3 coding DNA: TGTGCCTGGACTACAGGGGTGGACACTGAAGCTTTCTTT. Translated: CAWTTGVDTEAFF.

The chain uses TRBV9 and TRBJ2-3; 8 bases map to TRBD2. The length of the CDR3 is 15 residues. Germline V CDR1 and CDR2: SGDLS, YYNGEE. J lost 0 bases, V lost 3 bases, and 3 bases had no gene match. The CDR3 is CASSERGTSTDTQYF. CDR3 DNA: TGTGCCAGCAGCGAGCGGGGGACCAGCACAGATACGCAGTATTTT.

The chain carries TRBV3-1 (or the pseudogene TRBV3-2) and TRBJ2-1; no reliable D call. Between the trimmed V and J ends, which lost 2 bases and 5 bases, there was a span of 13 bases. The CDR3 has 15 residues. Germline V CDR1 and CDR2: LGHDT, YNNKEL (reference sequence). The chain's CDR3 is CASSQQIGSNNEQFF. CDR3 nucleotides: TGTGCCAGCAGCCAACAAATCGGGTCTAACAATGAGCAGTTCTTC.

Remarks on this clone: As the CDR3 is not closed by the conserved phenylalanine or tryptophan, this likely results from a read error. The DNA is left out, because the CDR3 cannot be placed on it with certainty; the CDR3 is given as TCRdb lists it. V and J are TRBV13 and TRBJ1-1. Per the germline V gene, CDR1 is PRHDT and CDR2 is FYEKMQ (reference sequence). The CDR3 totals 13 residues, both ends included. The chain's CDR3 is CASSGLGGVPHTI.

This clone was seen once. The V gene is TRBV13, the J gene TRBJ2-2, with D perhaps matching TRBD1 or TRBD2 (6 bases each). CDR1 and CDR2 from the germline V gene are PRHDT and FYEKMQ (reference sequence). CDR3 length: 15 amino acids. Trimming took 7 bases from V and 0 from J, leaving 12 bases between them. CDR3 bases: TGTGCCAGCACCCCGGGGGCAGCGAACACCGGGGAGCTGTTTTTT. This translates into CASTPGAANTGELFF.